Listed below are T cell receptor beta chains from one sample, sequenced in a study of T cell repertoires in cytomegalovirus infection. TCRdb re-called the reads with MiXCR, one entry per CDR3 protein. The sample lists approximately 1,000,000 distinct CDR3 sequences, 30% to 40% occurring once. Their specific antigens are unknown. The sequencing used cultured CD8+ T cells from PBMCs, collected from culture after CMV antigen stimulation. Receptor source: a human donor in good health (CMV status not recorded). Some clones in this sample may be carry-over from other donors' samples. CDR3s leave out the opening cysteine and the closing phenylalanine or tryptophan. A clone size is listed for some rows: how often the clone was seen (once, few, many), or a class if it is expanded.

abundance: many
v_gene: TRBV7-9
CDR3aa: ASSLAPGASSYNEQF

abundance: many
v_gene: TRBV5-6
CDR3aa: ASTLDRGNEQF

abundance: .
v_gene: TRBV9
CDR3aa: ASSEGDGRYGYT

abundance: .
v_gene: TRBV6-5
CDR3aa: ASTVRGVGTGELF

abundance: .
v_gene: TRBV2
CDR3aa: ASSEARNEQF

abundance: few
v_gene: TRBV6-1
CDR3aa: ASSPRGQGMETQY

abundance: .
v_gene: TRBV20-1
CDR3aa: SARGAGEETQY

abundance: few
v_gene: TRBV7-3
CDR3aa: ASSLILGNTDTQY

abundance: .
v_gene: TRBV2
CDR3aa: ARSELDPRYEQY

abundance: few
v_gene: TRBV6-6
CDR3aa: ASSYSGAGDGYT

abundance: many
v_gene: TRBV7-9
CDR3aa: ASSLIGLGRGNEQF

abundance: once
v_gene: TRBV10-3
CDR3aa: AFFGQGAQTQY

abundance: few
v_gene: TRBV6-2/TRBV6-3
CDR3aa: ATHYRTGGMEETQY

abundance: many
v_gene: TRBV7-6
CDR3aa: ASSLDWQGSYQETQY

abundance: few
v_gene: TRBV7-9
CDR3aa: ASSATGSEAF

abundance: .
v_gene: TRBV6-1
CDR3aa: ASNPGAEQF

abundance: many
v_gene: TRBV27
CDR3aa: ASSLRGGPSYEQY

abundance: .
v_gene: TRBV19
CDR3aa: ASSIQGPSYNEQF

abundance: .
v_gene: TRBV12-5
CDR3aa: ASGLRRGLANNEQF

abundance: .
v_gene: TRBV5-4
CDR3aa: ASSFRGRTDTQY

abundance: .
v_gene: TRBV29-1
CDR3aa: SARDGDQPQH

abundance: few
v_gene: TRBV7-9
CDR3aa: ASSPAGTRGTDTQY

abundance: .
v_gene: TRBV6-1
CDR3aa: ASSPNYMNGYGYT

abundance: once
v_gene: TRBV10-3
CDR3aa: AINQPDRGNTGELF

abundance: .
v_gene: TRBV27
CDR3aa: ASSFLVRGEAF

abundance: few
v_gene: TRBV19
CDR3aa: ASSYPDDGYT

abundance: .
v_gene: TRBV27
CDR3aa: ASSPPPVGSRTDTQY

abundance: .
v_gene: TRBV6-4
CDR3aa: ASRNYSGGAGEQF

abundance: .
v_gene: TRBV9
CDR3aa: ASSLGDRGHSYGYT

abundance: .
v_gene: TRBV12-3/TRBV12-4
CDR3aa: ASSFTTTGLAYEQY

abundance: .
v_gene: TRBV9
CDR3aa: ASSDLRTTNTEAF

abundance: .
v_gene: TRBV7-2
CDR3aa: ASSSSPGGNTEAF

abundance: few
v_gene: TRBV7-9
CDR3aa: ASRSPGQVYTGELF

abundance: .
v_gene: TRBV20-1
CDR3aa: SARGTSGGVKIHEQF

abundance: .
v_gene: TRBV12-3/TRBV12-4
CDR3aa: ASRRQRGNEQF

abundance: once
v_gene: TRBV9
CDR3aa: ASSAWTGNGYT

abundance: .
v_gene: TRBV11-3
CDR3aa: ASSFFTNRGCVFTDTQY

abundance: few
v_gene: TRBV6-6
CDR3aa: ASSSPTGRDTEAF

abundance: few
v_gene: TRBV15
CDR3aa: ATSRDVISGGAATEAF

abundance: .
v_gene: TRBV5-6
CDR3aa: ASSPGTAGSGANVLT

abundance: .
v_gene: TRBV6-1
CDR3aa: ASSEQRGLNTEAF

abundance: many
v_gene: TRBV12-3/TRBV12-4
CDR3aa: ASSYYGARNTIY

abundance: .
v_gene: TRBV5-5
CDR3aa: ASSLNRQPNQPQH